A single sample is the source of the 6 T cell receptor beta chains below, sequenced in a study of blood T cell repertoires in COVID-19. Sequenced by immunoSEQ multiplex PCR; TCRdb stores in-frame clones only, minus some. The sample lists roughly 200,000 clones; about 85% were seen once. Sequencing was performed on PBMCs or T cells enriched from blood (not recorded which). These TCRs come from a man aged 35 to 55 who had recovered from COVID-19.

DNA of the CDR3: TGTGCCAGCAGCCCGGGACAGGGTGCTTTCTTT. Translation gives CASSPGQGAFF. This rearrangement joins TRBV7-9 to TRBJ1-1; 9 bases map to TRBD1. CDR3 length: 11 residues. The germline V gene has CDR1 SEHNR and CDR2 FQNEAQ (reference sequence). The J segment lost 11 bases and the V segment lost 5 bases, leaving 3 bases of the junction unmatched.

The gene calls are TRBV6-2 or TRBV6-3 and TRBJ1-1; 8 bases fit TRBD1. There are 19 residues in the CDR3. V gave up 0 bases and J gave up 0 bases; unmatched junction bases: 12. CDR1 is MNHEY, CDR2 SVGEGT, per germline. The CDR3 nucleotides are TGTGCCAGCAGTTACTCACGGACAGGGAGGTTTCGGATGAACACTGAAGCTTTCTTT. Translated, it gives CASSYSRTGRFRMNTEAFF.

The chain couples TRBV28 to TRBJ2-1; 14 nucleotides agree with TRBD2. Germline V gives CDR1 MDHEN, CDR2 SYDVKM. The CDR3 consists of 17 residues. Trimming took 3 bases from V and 8 from J; bases not matched to a gene: 9. DNA for the CDR3: TGTGCCAGCAGTTTCCTTGACGGGACTAGCGGGAGTGATGAGCAGTTCTTC. It translates to CASSFLDGTSGSDEQFF. Looking up the rest from reference TRBV28 and TRBJ2-1 gives the full variable domain: DVKVTQSSRYLVKRTGEKVFLECVQDMDHENMFWYRQDPGLGLRLIYFSYDVKMKEKGDIPEGYSVSREKKERFSLILESASTNQTSMYLCASSFLDGTSGSDEQFFGPGTRLTVL.

The chain employs TRBV6-1 and TRBJ2-5, with 7 bases aligning to TRBD2. Germline CDR1 is MNHNS and CDR2 is SASEGT. The CDR3 extends over 15 amino acids. J was trimmed by 4 bases and V by 3 bases; bases with no gene match: 8. The CDR3 spells CASSEGEGTPETQYF. For the CDR3, the DNA is TGTGCCAGCAGTGAGGGGGAGGGCACTCCAGAGACCCAGTACTTC.

The V call is TRBV5-1, the J call TRBJ2-3; 9 nucleotides agree with TRBD2. The CDR3 spans 16 residues. The trim removed 0 bases at V and 1 base at J, leaving 3 bases unmatched. Per the germline V gene, CDR1 is SGHRS and CDR2 is YFSETQ. CDR3 sequence reads: CASSLAIAGGTDTQYF. The CDR3 DNA sequence: TGCGCCAGCAGCTTGGCAATAGCGGGAGGCACAGATACGCAGTATTTT.

V gene TRBV29-1 combines with J gene TRBJ2-5; weak D call: TRBD1 (6 bases). This CDR3 is built from 12 residues. Germline CDR1 SQVTM, CDR2 ANQGSEA. V was trimmed by 7 bases and J by 5 bases, leaving 14 bases between them. Written as DNA, the CDR3 is TGCAGCGCGAATCAGGGGCGTGAGACCCAGTACTTC. It encodes CSANQGRETQYF. The whole variable domain, remainder taken from reference TRBV29-1 and TRBJ2-5, is SAVISQKPSRDICQRGTSLTIQCQVDSQVTMMFWYRQQPGQSLTLIATANQGSEATYESGFVIDKFPISRPNLTFSTLTVSNMSPEDSSIYLCSANQGRETQYFGPGTRLLVL.